This TCR beta chain was profiled in a study of T cell changes during pregnancy in multiple sclerosis. Data came from immunoSEQ multiplex PCR; TCRdb stores just in-frame clones and leaves some out. The repertoire consists of tens of thousands of clones, with around 94% occurring once and the leading ten covering approximately 1.7%. Germline assignment: CDR1 SGHDT and CDR2 YYEEEE. The V and J ends lost 0 bases and 0 bases, in that order; junction bases with no gene match: 4. The CDR3 has 17 residues. V and J are TRBV5-6 and TRBJ2-7; TRBD2 aligns across 12 bases. Sample: peripheral blood, taken after pregnancy. The clonotype originates from a female donor in good health, enrolled as a control in a pregnancy study. The CDR3 DNA is TGTGCCAGCAGCTTGGCCCCGACTAGCGGGAGCTCCTACGAGCAGTACTTC. Amino acid sequence: CASSLAPTSGSSYEQYF.